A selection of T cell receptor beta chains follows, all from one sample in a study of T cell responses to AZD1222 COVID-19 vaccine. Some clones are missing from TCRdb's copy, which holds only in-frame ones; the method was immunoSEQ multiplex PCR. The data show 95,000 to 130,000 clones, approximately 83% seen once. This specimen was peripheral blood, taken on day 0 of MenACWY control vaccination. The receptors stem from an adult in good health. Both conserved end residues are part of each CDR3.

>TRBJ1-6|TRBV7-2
CASSLAASSPLHF
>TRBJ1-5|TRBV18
CASSPTLEEPQHF
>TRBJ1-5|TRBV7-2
CASSRTGGASNQPQHF
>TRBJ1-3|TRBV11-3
CASSQTRGNTIYF
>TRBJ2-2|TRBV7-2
CASSLGGASTGELFF
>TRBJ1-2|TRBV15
CATSRDPVTSWGNGYTF
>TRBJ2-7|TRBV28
CASRRQGANEQYF
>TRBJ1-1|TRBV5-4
CASRQGSEAFF
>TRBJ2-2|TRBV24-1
CATTGQYTGELFF
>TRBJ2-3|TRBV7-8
CASRQLVGITDTQYF
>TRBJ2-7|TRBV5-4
CASSHDSNPSYEQYF
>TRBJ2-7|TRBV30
CAWTSGGAYEQYF
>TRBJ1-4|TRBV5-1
CASSPRTDNEKLFF
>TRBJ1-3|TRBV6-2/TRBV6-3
CASSYLGRRNTIYF
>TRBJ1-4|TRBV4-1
CASSLSGTQATNEKLFF
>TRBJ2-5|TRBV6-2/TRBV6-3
CASSYPGTSHQETQYF
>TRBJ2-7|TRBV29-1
CSVGRGSPYEQYF
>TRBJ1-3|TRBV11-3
CASSAPGAGNTIYF
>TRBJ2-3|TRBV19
CASNPRGSTDTQYF
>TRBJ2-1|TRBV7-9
CASSSPLAGLGRGEQFF